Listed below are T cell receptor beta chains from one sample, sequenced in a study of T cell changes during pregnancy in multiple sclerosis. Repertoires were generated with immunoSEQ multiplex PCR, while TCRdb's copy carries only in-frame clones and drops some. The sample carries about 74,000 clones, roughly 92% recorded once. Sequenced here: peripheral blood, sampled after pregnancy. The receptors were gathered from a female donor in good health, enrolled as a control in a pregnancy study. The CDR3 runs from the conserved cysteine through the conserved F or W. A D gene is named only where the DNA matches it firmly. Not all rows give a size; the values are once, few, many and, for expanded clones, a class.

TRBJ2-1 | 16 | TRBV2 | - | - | CASRPTGTGLYNEQFF | TGTGCCAGCAGGCCCACCGGGACGGGACTCTACAATGAGCAGTTCTTC
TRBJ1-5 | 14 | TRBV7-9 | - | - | CASSANREPQPQHF | TGTGCCAGCAGCGCGAACAGGGAGCCTCAGCCCCAGCATTTT
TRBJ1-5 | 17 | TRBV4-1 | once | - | CASSQVGQTRNNQPQHF | TGCGCCAGCAGCCAAGTGGGGCAGACACGTAACAATCAGCCCCAGCATTTT
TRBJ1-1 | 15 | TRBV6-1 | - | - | CAYLVDWRFNTEAFF | TGTGCCTACCTCGTGGACTGGAGGTTTAACACTGAAGCTTTCTTT
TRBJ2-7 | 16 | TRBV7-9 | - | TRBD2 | CASSLRFGGGNVEQYF | TGTGCCAGCAGCTTAAGGTTTGGCGGGGGTAACGTCGAGCAGTACTTC
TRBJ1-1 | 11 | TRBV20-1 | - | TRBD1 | CSATGGEEIFF | TGCAGTGCTACAGGGGGCGAAGAGATTTTCTTT
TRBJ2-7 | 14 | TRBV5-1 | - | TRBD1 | CASSAGTGVHEQYF | TGCGCCAGCAGCGCCGGGACAGGGGTCCACGAGCAGTACTTC
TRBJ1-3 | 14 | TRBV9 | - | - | CASSGTGSGNTIYF | TGTGCCAGCAGCGGTACAGGGTCTGGAAACACCATATATTTT
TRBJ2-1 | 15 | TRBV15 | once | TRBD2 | CATSGSGSSYNEQFF | TGTGCCACCAGCGGCAGCGGGAGCTCCTACAATGAGCAGTTCTTC
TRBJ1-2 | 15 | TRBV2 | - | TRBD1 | CASSQGQGLNYGYTF | TGTGCCAGCAGTCAGGGACAGGGGTTAAACTATGGCTACACCTTC
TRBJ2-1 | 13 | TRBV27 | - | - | CASSLSGGNEQFF | TGTGCCAGCAGTTTATCGGGCGGGAATGAGCAGTTCTTC
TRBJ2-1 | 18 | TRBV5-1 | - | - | CASSWDRQVVRTYNEQFF | TGCGCCAGCAGCTGGGATCGACAGGTGGTTCGGACCTACAATGAGCAGTTCTTC
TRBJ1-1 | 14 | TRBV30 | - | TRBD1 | CAWSTHRGRTEAFF | TGTGCCTGGAGTACCCACAGGGGGAGAACTGAAGCTTTCTTT
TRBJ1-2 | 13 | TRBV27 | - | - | CASSITGRDGYTF | TGTGCCAGCAGTATAACAGGGAGGGATGGCTACACCTTC
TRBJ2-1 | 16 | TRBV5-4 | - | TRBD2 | CASSGVGGLDYNEQFF | TGTGCCAGCAGCGGCGTAGGGGGACTAGACTACAATGAGCAGTTCTTC
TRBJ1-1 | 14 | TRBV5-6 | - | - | CASRPGSGVTEAFF | TGTGCCAGCAGACCAGGATCCGGGGTTACTGAAGCTTTCTTT
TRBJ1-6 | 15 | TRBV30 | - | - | CAWSPDSLTNSPLHF | TGTGCCTGGAGTCCCGACAGTTTGACGAATTCACCCCTCCACTTT
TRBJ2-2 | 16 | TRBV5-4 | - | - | CASSLGLVPNTGELFF | TGTGCCAGCAGCTTGGGACTCGTCCCGAACACCGGGGAGCTGTTTTTT
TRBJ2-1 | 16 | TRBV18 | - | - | CASSPPGSHSYNEQFF | TGTGCCAGCTCACCGCCAGGGTCCCACTCCTACAATGAGCAGTTCTTC
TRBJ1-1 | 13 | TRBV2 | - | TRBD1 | CASSLDRGTEAFF | TGTGCCAGCAGTCTAGACAGGGGCACTGAAGCTTTCTTT
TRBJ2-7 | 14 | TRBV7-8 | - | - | CASSLTPGSYEQYF | TGTGCCAGCAGCTTAACCCCAGGGTCCTACGAGCAGTACTTC
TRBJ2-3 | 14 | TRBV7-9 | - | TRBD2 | CASSFGAGADTQYF | TGTGCCAGCAGCTTCGGGGCGGGGGCAGATACGCAGTATTTT
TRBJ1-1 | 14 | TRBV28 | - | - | CASSLRRAGGSAFF | TGTGCCAGCAGTTTACGCCGGGCGGGGGGCTCAGCTTTCTTT
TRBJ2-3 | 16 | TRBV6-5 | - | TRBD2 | CASSYSDSGGGGTQYF | TGTGCCAGCAGTTACTCTGATAGCGGGGGGGGAGGCACGCAGTATTTT
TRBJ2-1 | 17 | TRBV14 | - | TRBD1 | CASSHITGGRNANEQFF | TGTGCCAGCAGCCACATAACAGGGGGTAGGAATGCGAATGAGCAGTTCTTC
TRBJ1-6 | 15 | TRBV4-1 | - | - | CASSQAATVDSPLHF | TGCGCCAGCAGCCAAGCAGCGACCGTAGATTCACCCCTCCACTTT
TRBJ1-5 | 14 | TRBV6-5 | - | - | CASALQDSNQPQHF | TGTGCCAGCGCGTTACAGGATAGCAATCAGCCCCAGCATTTT
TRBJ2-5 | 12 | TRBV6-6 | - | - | CASSYSGGTQYF | TGTGCCAGCAGTTACTCAGGGGGGACCCAGTACTTC
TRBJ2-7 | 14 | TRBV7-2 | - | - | CASSRRGSGYEQYF | TGTGCCAGCAGCCGACGGGGTTCGGGCTACGAGCAGTACTTC
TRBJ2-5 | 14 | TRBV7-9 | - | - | CASSLGTAQETQYF | TGTGCCAGCAGCTTAGGAACAGCCCAAGAGACCCAGTACTTC
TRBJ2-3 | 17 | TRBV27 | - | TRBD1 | CASSHPGQGIPTDTQYF | TGTGCCAGCAGTCACCCGGGACAGGGTATCCCCACAGATACGCAGTATTTT